This TCR beta chain derives from a study of OX40 agonist ivuxolimab in advanced cancers. Background on the study: Patients received the agonistic anti-OX40 (CD134) antibody ivuxolimab. Participants averaged about 66 years of age (range roughly 23 to 80) and were under 90% male. A history of anti-PD-1, anti-PD-L1 or anti-CTLA-4 therapy was acceptable, and over 30% had some.

TCRdb's table, derived via immunoSEQ multiplex PCR, lists solely in-frame clones and lacks some. The table shows about 80,000 clones, with roughly nine tenths occurring only once. To note about this clone: Its antigen is not known.

Notes on the study in general: CD4+ and CD8+ blood T cells expanded clonally by week 6 at 0.1 to 3.0 mg/kg.

Germline V lookup: CDR1 SGHRS, CDR2 YFSETQ. The V and J ends lost 4 bases and 6 bases, in that order; junction bases with no gene match: 5. The CDR3 runs to 13 residues. This TCR was recovered from an adult with an advanced solid tumor such as melanoma, head and neck, liver or kidney cancer. This material consisted of CD4+ or CD8+ T cells sorted from blood, taken in a trial of the OX40 agonist ivuxolimab. The J gene is TRBJ1-2, the V gene TRBV5-1, with 8 bases fitting TRBD1. The CDR3, as DNA: TGCGCCAGCAGCCCTCAGGGGGCTGATGGCTACACCTTC. Its protein is CASSPQGADGYTF.